Reported below is one T cell receptor (beta chain). Its target is unknown. An Oncomine TCR Beta short-read assay was used to sequence the DNA from cultured CD4+ T cells. Cultured CD4+ T cells were the source of extracted genomic DNA. From the PCR reads, TCRdb called clonotypes with MiXCR, one entry per CDR3 protein. In the table there are around 18,000 distinct CDR3 sequences, 70% of which are singletons. Treatment indicated: 10-day PBMC culture with coronavirus spike peptide pools or control peptides (ViraFEST assay). The entry originates in a study of vaccination and CD4 T cells after COVID-19. Background on the study: The convalescent group had six males, four females, seven Caucasians, two Asians, one multiracial. The authors exposed cells to overlapping spike peptides derived from SARS-CoV-2, HCoV-NL63, HCoV-OC43 and HCoV-229E. At a median approximately 70 days (range 14 to 241) after dose two, post-vaccine samples were obtained.

The CDR3 consists of 15 residues. Trimming pared 10 bases from V and 0 bases from J, leaving 18 bases between. CDR1 and CDR2 from the germline V gene are MNHNS and SASEGT. Sequencing input: CD4+ T cells from blood, cultured in vitro. The clonotype comes from a human donor who had recovered from COVID-19. The chain links TRBV6-1 to TRBJ1-1; tentative D call: TRBD1 (6 bases). The CDR3 DNA follows: TGTGCCACCAGGGCAGAGAGGGGGATGAACACTGAAGCTTTCTTT. Translation: CATRAERGMNTEAFF.